This passage covers 25 T cell receptor beta chains from one sample sequenced in a study of a mutant IDH1 vaccine in newly diagnosed glioma. The data were produced by immunoSEQ multiplex PCR, yet TCRdb's version contains in-frame clones alone and is incomplete. The sample consists of approximately 54,000 clones, 80% to 90% of them appearing once. The time point was: baseline, week 1 (first vaccination visit). Treatment reported: pre-vaccination baseline after standard-of-care therapy. Specimen: PBMCs, collected from a glioma patient treated with radiotherapy, temozolomide or both. The receptors shown here come from a man aged 18 to 30 with glioma.

This clone has just a few counts. V usage is TRBV29-1 and J usage is TRBJ1-1; 9 bases are shared with TRBD1. V shed 0 bases, J shed 1 base, and the junction held 6 bases outside the gene matches. The CDR3 has 16 residues. Germline-derived CDR1 and CDR2 are SQVTM and ANQGSEA. In DNA, the CDR3 is TGCAGCGTTGAAGATTGGGGGACAGGGCGGAACACTGAAGCTTTCTTT. The encoded protein is CSVEDWGTGRNTEAFF.

Note on this clone: At one of its ends the junction is not consistent with the germline gene, which may arise from a read error. The CDR3 spells CASSLRANTEAFF. In DNA form, the CDR3 reads TGTGCTAGCAGCTTAAGGGCGAACACTGAAGCTTTCTTT. The chain couples TRBV7-7 to TRBJ1-1; no clear D. The CDR3 runs to 13 residues. Per germline, CDR1 SSHAT and CDR2 FNYEAQ (reference sequence).

The chain is built from TRBV6-5 and TRBJ1-2, with D perhaps TRBD1 (5 bases). The CDR3 contains 12 residues. Deletions cut 6 bases from V and 7 bases from J, with 12 bases between. The germline gives CDR1 MNHEY, CDR2 SVGAGI. The CDR3 loop reads CASSGAGGGYTF. In DNA form, the CDR3 reads TGTGCCAGCAGCGGCGCCGGGGGTGGCTACACCTTC.

This chain joins TRBV29-1 and TRBJ1-4; D may be TRBD1 (5 bases). The V and J ends lost 4 bases and 4 bases respectively, with 16 bases between them. The germline gives CDR1 SQVTM, CDR2 ANQGSEA. The CDR3 is 15 amino acids. The chain's CDR3 is CSVGGARRGNEKLFF. CDR3 bases: TGCAGCGTTGGGGGCGCGCGGAGGGGTAATGAAAAACTGTTTTTT.

This clone was recorded once. The chain has TRBV2 and TRBJ1-2; D ambiguous. Germline loops: CDR1 SNHLY, CDR2 FYNNEI. Trimming took 6 bases from V and 8 from J, leaving 13 bases between them. The CDR3 is 12 amino acids. DNA for the CDR3: TGTGCCAGCAGCGAGATGTCCGGGGGCTACACCTTC. This sequence encodes CASSEMSGGYTF. The whole variable domain, remainder taken from reference TRBV2 and TRBJ1-2, is EPEVTQTPSHQVTQMGQEVILRCVPISNHLYFYWYRQILGQKVEFLVSFYNNEISEKSEIFDDQFSVERPDGSNFTLKIRSTKLEDSAMYFCASSEMSGGYTFGSGTRLTVV.

The gene calls are TRBV7-9 and TRBJ1-2; D uncertain. Deletions cut 2 bases from V and 0 bases from J, with 13 bases between. Per germline, CDR1 SEHNR and CDR2 FQNEAQ (reference sequence). The CDR3 extends over 16 amino acids. As DNA, the CDR3 is TGTGCCAGCAGCTTACATGGGCGCCCCACTAACTATGGCTACACCTTC. This codes for CASSLHGRPTNYGYTF.

V is TRBV21-1 and J is TRBJ1-6. TRBV21-1 is designated a pseudogene. This CDR3 is built from 10 residues. In nucleotides, the CDR3 is TGTGCCCTTTGTTTGGGACCCCTCCACTTT. Protein sequence: CALCLGPLHF.

The chain has TRBV9 and TRBJ2-7; D ambiguous. The CDR3 sequence is 13 residues long. Trimming took off 3 bases at V and 1 base at J, with 8 bases between the two ends. CDR1 is SGDLS and CDR2 is YYNGEE in the germline V gene. In nucleotides, the CDR3 is TGTGCCAGCAGCGGGACCCATTCCTACGAGCAGTACTTC. This sequence encodes CASSGTHSYEQYF.

The J gene is TRBJ2-1, the V gene TRBV7-9; tentatively, D is TRBD1 (6 bases). Germline loops: CDR1 SEHNR, CDR2 FQNEAQ (reference sequence). Trimming stripped 3 bases from V and 2 bases from J, with 8 bases between. The CDR3 extends over 14 amino acids. For the CDR3, the DNA is TGTGCCAGCAGCTTTGACAGGCCCTACAATGAGCAGTTCTTC. It translates to CASSFDRPYNEQFF.

This clone is classed as medium-sized. The rearrangement uses TRBV5-4 and TRBJ1-1, with D unresolved. This CDR3 has 13 residues. Germline V gene sequence: CDR1 SGHNT, CDR2 YYREEE (reference sequence). V was shortened by 4 bases and J by 0 bases, with 7 bases between the two germline ends. The CDR3 sequence is CASSEHLNTEAFF. The CDR3 nucleotides read TGTGCCAGCAGCGAACACCTGAACACTGAAGCTTTCTTT.

The J gene is TRBJ1-5, the V gene TRBV30, with 7 bases lining up with TRBD1. This CDR3 contains 14 residues. V dropped 0 bases and J dropped 11; count of bases not matched to a gene: 10. Germline CDR1 GTSNPN, CDR2 SVGIG (reference sequence). As DNA, the CDR3 is TGTGCCTGGAGTGTAAATTACAGGGGATCGGCCCAGCATTTT. Encoded protein: CAWSVNYRGSAQHF.

The rearrangement uses TRBV7-8 and TRBJ2-7, with D perhaps matching TRBD2 (5 bases). From germline, CDR1 is SGHVS and CDR2 FQNEAQ. The CDR3 has 15 residues. Trimming took 5 bases from V and 3 from J, leaving 17 bases between them. The CDR3 protein is CASSLGQEVHYEQYF. CDR3 sequence (DNA): TGTGCCAGCAGCCTAGGGCAGGAGGTCCACTACGAGCAGTACTTC.

This clone was seen once. The chain combines TRBV6-5 with TRBJ1-5; a weak D match, TRBD1 (5 bases). V lost 6 bases and J 6 bases, leaving 15 bases between the germline ends. This CDR3 has 14 residues. The germline CDR1 and CDR2 sequences are MNHEY and SVGAGI. CDR3: CASSPVLGGQPQHF. CDR3 DNA sequence: TGTGCCAGCAGCCCGGTCCTTGGGGGTCAGCCCCAGCATTTT.

The gene calls are TRBV20-1 and TRBJ1-2; the D is unclear. Trimming removed 4 bases from V and 6 bases from J, with 9 bases in between. CDR1 DFQATT and CDR2 SNEGSKA come from the germline V gene (reference sequence). This CDR3 is 11 amino acids long. This CDR3 reads CSAMGSNGYTF. The CDR3 DNA sequence: TGCAGTGCTATGGGAAGTAATGGCTACACCTTC.

This clone showed up just once. This chain uses TRBV7-6 with TRBJ1-1, with a tentative D call TRBD1 (5 bases). V was shortened by 0 bases and J by 11 bases, with 10 bases between the two germline ends. Germline CDR1 reads SGHVS; CDR2 reads FNYEAQ. The CDR3 runs to 12 residues. The CDR3, as DNA: TGTGCCAGCAGCTTAGCGAACGGGGGGGCTTTCTTT. This sequence encodes CASSLANGGAFF.

V gene TRBV10-3 combines with J gene TRBJ1-5, with 7 positions matching TRBD1. V lost 4 bases and J lost 1; bases outside the gene matches: 4. Germline lookup yields CDR1 ENHRY and CDR2 SYGVKD. This CDR3 has 15 amino acids. The CDR3 is CAISGGQISNQPQHF. The CDR3, as DNA: TGTGCCATCAGTGGGGGACAGATAAGCAATCAGCCCCAGCATTTT.

Of note for this clone: Lacking the conserved final phenylalanine or tryptophan, this CDR3 likely reflects a read error. The DNA is left out, because the CDR3 cannot be placed on it with certainty; the CDR3 is given as TCRdb lists it. This chain uses TRBV11-3 with TRBJ1-1; the table's D call of TRBD1 was not tested on the DNA. CDR1 and CDR2 from the germline V gene are SGHNT and YENEEA. The CDR3 comprises 10 residues, both ends counted. The CDR3 is CASSFRCGQA.

J is TRBJ2-2 and V is TRBV6-4; 11 positions match TRBD2. V gave up 2 bases and J gave up 4 bases; unmatched junction bases: 0. Germline V gene data show CDR1 as MRHNA and CDR2 as SNTAGT. This CDR3 contains 15 residues. CDR3 loop: CASSDTSGSTGELFF. DNA for the CDR3: TGTGCCAGCAGTGACACTAGCGGGAGCACCGGGGAGCTGTTTTTT.

The rearrangement joins TRBV29-1 to TRBJ2-3; D is possibly TRBD2 (5 bases). V gave up 5 bases and J gave up 0 bases, with 18 bases separating them. The CDR3 extends over 16 amino acids. The V gene's germline CDR1 is SQVTM and CDR2 ANQGSEA. CDR3 sequence: CSVHAPAASSTDTQYF. For the CDR3, the DNA is TGCAGCGTTCATGCCCCAGCGGCCTCTAGCACAGATACGCAGTATTTT.

The chain joins TRBV10-3 to TRBJ1-3; D is unresolved. The CDR3 is made up of 15 amino acids. CDR1 and CDR2 from the germline V gene are ENHRY and SYGVKD. V was pared by 3 bases and J by 0 bases, with 9 bases between. The CDR3 region is CAISEGEASGNTIYF. The CDR3 DNA sequence: TGTGCCATCAGTGAAGGAGAAGCCTCTGGAAACACCATATATTTT.

The chain uses TRBV27 and TRBJ1-1, with D hard to call. V was trimmed by 2 bases and J by 0 bases, leaving 13 bases between them. The germline V gene encodes CDR1 MNHEY and CDR2 SMNVEV (reference sequence). This CDR3 spans 16 amino acids. The DNA for the CDR3 is TGTGCCAGCAGTTTACGGAGGGAGAGGGTGAACACTGAAGCTTTCTTT. This encodes CASSLRRERVNTEAFF.

The chain recombines TRBV5-1 with TRBJ2-7; D is uncertain. Germline V gene data show CDR1 as SGHRS and CDR2 as YFSETQ. The CDR3 spans 13 residues. V shed 0 bases and J shed 1 base, with 5 bases lying between them. The CDR3 is CASSLAPSYEQYF. The CDR3 nucleotides are TGCGCCAGCAGCTTGGCCCCATCCTACGAGCAGTACTTC.

This chain links TRBV5-8 with TRBJ1-5; D is uncertain. V was clipped by 2 bases and J by 3 bases, with 12 bases between them. CDR3 length: 15 amino acids. Per germline, CDR1 SGHTS and CDR2 YDEGEE. CDR3 sequence reads: CASSFERTNNQPQHF. CDR3 DNA sequence: TGTGCCAGCAGCTTTGAACGGACGAACAATCAGCCCCAGCATTTT.

The chain employs TRBV13 and TRBJ1-3; 7 bases agree with TRBD1. Looked up from germline, CDR1 is PRHDT and CDR2 is FYEKMQ (reference sequence). V shed 5 bases and J 3 bases; nucleotides not matched to a gene: 10. The length of the CDR3 is 16 residues. CDR3 in DNA: TGTGCCAGCAGCCCCGCCGACAGGGTCGGTGGAAACACCATATATTTT. Translated: CASSPADRVGGNTIYF.

The V and J genes are TRBV6-5 and TRBJ1-4; 9 bases align to TRBD1. The junction had 3 bases not matched to a gene; V was cut back by 3 bases and J by 7 bases. The CDR3 is 14 residues long. CDR1 and CDR2 (germline): MNHEY, SVGAGI. The CDR3 nucleotides read TGTGCCAGCAGTTATGACAGGGGGATTGAAAAACTGTTTTTT. It translates to CASSYDRGIEKLFF.